This passage covers 5 T cell receptor beta chains from one sample sequenced in a study of T cell responses to AZD1222 COVID-19 vaccine. This table comes from immunoSEQ multiplex PCR, and its TCRdb copy is limited to in-frame clones, with some not included. The table shows over 120,000 clones, with roughly 91% occurring only once. The source was peripheral blood, collected on day 0 of AZD1222 vaccination. These receptors all stem from an adult in good health.

CDR3 sequence (DNA): TGTGCCATCAGTGGGGGACAGGGCAATCAGCCCCAGCATTTT. Its translation is CAISGGQGNQPQHF. The chain has TRBV10-3 and TRBJ1-5; 8 bases match TRBD1. The CDR3 sequence is 14 residues long. J was trimmed by 2 bases and V by 4 bases; bases with no gene match: 1. Germline loops: CDR1 ENHRY, CDR2 SYGVKD.

The CDR3 nucleotides are TGTGCTAGTGGTTTGGACGGAAACTATGGCTACACCTTC. Amino acids: CASGLDGNYGYTF. The chain couples TRBV12-5 to TRBJ1-2, with no clear D. Germline-derived CDR1 and CDR2 are LGHNT and FRNRAP. V lost 1 base and J lost 2, with 5 bases in between. The CDR3 consists of 13 residues.

The CDR3 DNA reads as TGTGCCAGCAGCCTAGCCTTCACAGATACGCAGTATTTT. This translates into CASSLAFTDTQYF. The J gene is TRBJ2-3, the V gene TRBV9; possibly TRBD2 for D (5 bases). In germline, CDR1 is SGDLS, CDR2 YYNGEE. V was clipped by 4 bases and J by 2 bases, with 8 bases between them. The CDR3 is 13 residues long.

The CDR3 nucleotides are TGTGCCAGCAGTTTGACAGGGGGCCAAGAGACCCAGTACTTC. Its protein is CASSLTGGQETQYF. V usage is TRBV6-5 and J usage is TRBJ2-5; 9 positions agree with TRBD1. This CDR3 region has 14 residues. The ends lost 4 bases at V and 1 base at J; junction bases unmatched: 1. Germline V lookup: CDR1 MNHEY, CDR2 SVGAGI.

This chain joins TRBV5-1 and TRBJ1-5; D remains unclear. The CDR3 loop spans 16 amino acids. V lost 0 bases and J 0 bases, leaving 10 bases between the germline ends. The V gene's germline CDR1 is SGHRS and CDR2 YFSETQ. The CDR3 spells CASSLEAADSNQPQHF. The CDR3 nucleotides read TGCGCCAGCAGCTTGGAGGCGGCAGATAGCAATCAGCCCCAGCATTTT.